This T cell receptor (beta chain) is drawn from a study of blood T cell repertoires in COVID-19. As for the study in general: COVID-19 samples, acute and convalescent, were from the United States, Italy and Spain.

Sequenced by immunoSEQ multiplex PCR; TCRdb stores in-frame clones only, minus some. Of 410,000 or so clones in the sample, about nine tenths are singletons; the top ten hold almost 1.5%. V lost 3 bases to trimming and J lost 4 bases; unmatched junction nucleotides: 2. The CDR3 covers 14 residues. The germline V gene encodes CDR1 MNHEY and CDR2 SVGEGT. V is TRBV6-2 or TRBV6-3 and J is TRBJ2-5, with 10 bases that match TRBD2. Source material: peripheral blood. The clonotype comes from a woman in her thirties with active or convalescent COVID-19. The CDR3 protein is CASSYRLAGETQYF. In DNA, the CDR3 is TGTGCCAGCAGTTATCGACTAGCGGGAGAGACCCAGTACTTC.